Following are 28 T cell receptor beta chains from one sample sequenced in a study of T-cell memory formation after mild COVID-19. TCRdb ran MiXCR on the 5' RACE reads and lists one entry per CDR3 protein. Of around 390,000 distinct CDR3 sequences detected, approximately 15% appear once; the ten largest clones hold approximately 21%. Material for sequencing was PBMCs or a T cell subset sorted from them (not recorded which). The receptors shown here come from a man aged 18 to 30 who had mild COVID-19 (a few samples of this study predate the infection). Cell type and time point are not known.

This clonotype was observed once. This chain joins TRBV5-4 and TRBJ1-6, with D unresolved. Germline loops: CDR1 SGHNT, CDR2 YYREEE (reference sequence). Deletions cut 1 base from V and 8 bases from J, with 13 bases between. The CDR3 has 15 residues. The CDR3 DNA reads TGTGCCAGCAGCTTGACGGCGGATTGGTATTCACCCCTCCACTTT. It specifies CASSLTADWYSPLHF.

This clonotype has ten or more counts. V and J are TRBV15 and TRBJ1-5, with a tentative D call TRBD1 (5 bases). Germline V gene sequence: CDR1 LNHNV, CDR2 YYDKDF (reference sequence). The CDR3 has 17 amino acids. Trimming took off 0 bases at V and 1 base at J, with 13 bases between the two ends. The DNA for the CDR3 is TGTGCCACCAGCAGAGATTGGGTAGGGGCGAGCAATCAGCCCCAGCATTTT. Protein product: CATSRDWVGASNQPQHF.

This clonotype came up a few times. The rearrangement uses TRBV9 and TRBJ2-1, with unresolved D. Germline V gives CDR1 SGDLS, CDR2 YYNGEE. CDR3 length: 14 amino acids. V lost 0 bases and J 4 bases, leaving 8 bases between the germline ends. CDR3: CASSVALYYNEQFF. The CDR3 nucleotides read TGTGCCAGCAGCGTAGCCCTTTATTACAATGAGCAGTTCTTC.

This clonotype came up a few times. The chain uses TRBV12-3 or TRBV12-4 and TRBJ1-2; a weak D match, TRBD1 (5 bases). The CDR3 extends over 13 amino acids. Trimming pared 5 bases from V and 6 bases from J, leaving 13 bases between. The CDR3 reads CASSTSGRDGYTF. The DNA for the CDR3 is TGTGCCAGCAGTACCTCAGGGCGAGATGGCTACACCTTC.

This clonotype occurred a few times. The junction and the germline gene differ at one end; a read error may be behind it. As DNA, the CDR3 is TGCGCCAGCAGCTTGAGGGGGTTTGCAGGGGCCGAGACTGAGGCTTTCTTT. The encoded protein is CASSLRGFAGAETEAFF. The chain employs TRBV5-1 and TRBJ1-1; weak D call: TRBD1 (6 bases). Germline V gives CDR1 SGHRS, CDR2 YFSETQ. The CDR3 is 17 residues long. Full variable domain (outside the CDR3, taken from reference TRBV5-1 and TRBJ1-1): KAGVTQTPRYLIKTRGQQVTLSCSPISGHRSVSWYQQTPGQGLQFLFEYFSETQRNKGNFPGRFSGRQFSNSRSEMNVSTLELGDSALYLCASSLRGFAGAETEAFFGQGTRLTVV.

This clonotype was counted between two and nine times. V and J are TRBV10-2 and TRBJ1-6; D remains ambiguous. Germline V gives CDR1 WSHSY, CDR2 SAAADI. The CDR3 contains 15 residues. V lost 1 base to trimming and J lost 7 bases, with 11 bases between them. CDR3 sequence reads: CASSEWAGGNSPLHF. The CDR3 DNA follows: TGCGCCAGCAGTGAGTGGGCAGGAGGGAATTCACCCCTCCACTTT.

The chain couples TRBV25-1 to TRBJ2-3; D remains ambiguous. The germline gives CDR1 MGHDK, CDR2 SYGVNS. The CDR3 is 14 amino acids. The germline V and J ends were trimmed by 4 bases and 4 bases, with 12 bases remaining between them. This chain's CDR3 is CASSGLWGADTQYF. Here the CDR3 DNA reads TGTGCCAGCAGTGGCCTCTGGGGTGCAGATACGCAGTATTTT.

This clonotype was counted a few times. This sequence joins TRBV6-5 and TRBJ2-1; D call uncertain. The CDR3 loop spans 12 amino acids. V lost 4 bases and J 11 bases, leaving 12 bases between the germline ends. From germline, CDR1 is MNHEY and CDR2 SVGAGI. The CDR3 nucleotides read TGTGCCAGCAGTTCCATTACCGGACAGCAGTTCTTC. It is translated as CASSSITGQQFF.

CDR3 nucleotide sequence: TGTGCCAGCAGCCAAGTCGGAAGGGGCTCTGGAAACACCATATATTTT. This translates into CASSQVGRGSGNTIYF. V is TRBV14 and J is TRBJ1-3; TRBD1 might be the D (5 bases). This CDR3 is 16 amino acids long. Trimming removed 1 base from V and 0 bases from J, with 10 bases in between. CDR1 and CDR2 from the germline V gene are SGHDN and FVKESK.

The V call is TRBV20-1, the J call TRBJ2-3; 8 bases match TRBD2. V dropped 0 bases and J dropped 6; count of bases not matched to a gene: 14. Germline lookup yields CDR1 DFQATT and CDR2 SNEGSKA (reference sequence). The CDR3 is made up of 17 amino acids. The CDR3 loop reads CSARDRIRGGGTDTQYF. CDR3 in DNA: TGCAGTGCTAGAGATCGAATACGGGGGGGCGGTACGGATACGCAGTATTTT.

V is TRBV29-1 and J is TRBJ2-5; the match to TRBD2 covers 8 bases. CDR1 is SQVTM and CDR2 is ANQGSEA in the germline V gene. The CDR3 is made up of 12 amino acids. Trimming took 8 bases from V and 5 from J; bases not matched to a gene: 7. Written as DNA, the CDR3 is TGCAGCTCCGAAGCGGGGGAGGAGACCCAGTACTTC. It codes for CSSEAGEETQYF.

This chain connects TRBV24-1 to TRBJ2-7, with 9 bases aligning to TRBD1. Trimming removed 10 bases from V and 2 bases from J; junction bases left unmatched: 5. Germline CDR1 is KGHDR and CDR2 is SFDVKD. The CDR3 totals 13 residues. The CDR3 is CATPGQGAYEQYF. CDR3 DNA: TGTGCCACGCCGGGACAGGGTGCCTACGAGCAGTACTTC.

The chain recombines TRBV9 with TRBJ2-1; D is undetermined. CDR1 and CDR2 (germline): SGDLS, YYNGEE. CDR3 length equals 12 residues. Deletions cut 0 bases from V and 8 bases from J, with 6 bases between. CDR3 nucleotides: TGTGCCAGCAGCGTAGCCGCGGATGAGCAGTTCTTC. Protein product: CASSVAADEQFF.

The chain combines TRBV7-2 with TRBJ2-2, with D possibly being TRBD1 (5 bases). CDR1 SGHTA and CDR2 FQGNSA come from the germline V gene. V shed 5 bases and J shed 8 bases, with 18 bases lying between them. CDR3 size: 15 residues. The CDR3 reads CASSPRAGGAGELFF. CDR3 in DNA: TGTGCCAGCAGCCCCAGGGCAGGTGGTGCAGGGGAGCTGTTTTTT. Filled out from reference TRBV7-2 and TRBJ2-2, the complete variable domain reads GAGVSQSPSNKVTEKGKDVELRCDPISGHTALYWYRQSLGQGLEFLIYFQGNSAPDKSGLPSDRFSAERTGGSVSTLTIQRTQQEDSAVYLCASSPRAGGAGELFFGEGSRLTVL.

This clonotype showed up just a few times. The genes are TRBV12-5 and TRBJ2-5; D is uncertain. The ends were cut back, 5 bases at V and 0 bases at J, with 7 bases in the middle. Germline loops: CDR1 LGHNT, CDR2 FRNRAP. The CDR3 spans 13 residues. The CDR3 DNA is TGTGCTAGTGGTGACACAAACCAAGAGACCCAGTACTTC. It encodes CASGDTNQETQYF.

Only a few counts were recorded for this clonotype. The chain combines TRBV30 with TRBJ2-3; a possible D gene is TRBD1 (7 bases). Trimming took 5 bases from V and 2 from J, leaving 14 bases between them. Germline V gene data show CDR1 as GTSNPN and CDR2 as SVGIG (reference sequence). This CDR3 region has 14 residues. The CDR3 is CAWGGTALTDTQYF. The DNA for the CDR3 is TGTGCCTGGGGCGGGACAGCCCTCACAGATACGCAGTATTTT. The full variable domain, rest sourced from reference TRBV30 and TRBJ2-3, is SQTIHQWPATLVQPVGSPLSLECTVEGTSNPNLYWYRQAAGRGLQLLFYSVGIGQISSEVPQNLSASRPQDRQFILSSKKLLLSDSGFYLCAWGGTALTDTQYFGPGTRLTVL.

A few counts support this clonotype. This sequence joins TRBV6-6 and TRBJ2-7, with no clear D. Germline V gene data show CDR1 as MNHNY and CDR2 as SVGAGI (reference sequence). V was shortened by 6 bases and J by 4 bases, with 10 bases between the two germline ends. The CDR3 is 12 residues long. CDR3 bases: TGTGCCAGCAGCCCTCAGTCTTACGAGCAGTACGTC. It specifies CASSPQSYEQYV.

This chain connects TRBV5-1 to TRBJ2-1; D unclear. V shed 6 bases and J shed 8 bases, with 9 bases lying between them. This CDR3 comprises 11 residues. Looked up from germline, CDR1 is SGHRS and CDR2 is YFSETQ. The CDR3 DNA reads TGCGCCAGCAAGGCGCAAGATGAGCAGTTCTTC. This codes for CASKAQDEQFF.

The rearrangement uses TRBV7-2 and TRBJ2-1; 7 positions agree with TRBD1. The J segment lost 8 bases and the V segment lost 3 bases, leaving 10 bases of the junction unmatched. There are 15 residues in the CDR3. Germline V gene lookup returns CDR1 SGHTA and CDR2 FQGNSA. The CDR3 protein is CASSFSGTAGDEQFF. The CDR3 coding sequence is TGTGCCAGCAGCTTCTCCGGGACAGCTGGAGATGAGCAGTTCTTC.

The V and J genes are TRBV12-3 or TRBV12-4 and TRBJ1-1; D call uncertain. The CDR3 sequence is 13 residues long. The V and J ends lost 6 bases and 1 base respectively, with 9 bases between them. CDR3 coding DNA: TGTGCCAGCAGCTGGACTAGGAACACTGAAGCTTTCTTT. It codes for CASSWTRNTEAFF.

This rearrangement joins TRBV6-5 to TRBJ2-1, with 11 bases aligning to TRBD2. Germline CDR1 and CDR2: MNHEY and SVGAGI. V lost 6 bases, J lost 3 bases, and 4 bases stayed unmatched. This CDR3 is 15 amino acids long. The CDR3 spells CASRGGTSGYNEQFF. In DNA, the CDR3 is TGTGCCAGCAGGGGAGGGACTAGCGGCTACAATGAGCAGTTCTTC.

This chain uses TRBV9 with TRBJ2-3, with a tentative D call TRBD1 (6 bases). Germline V gene sequence: CDR1 SGDLS, CDR2 YYNGEE. Trimming removed 0 bases at V and 0 bases at J, with 14 bases between. This CDR3 is built from 17 residues. CDR3: CASSVATRGKSTDTQYF. In nucleotides, the CDR3 is TGTGCCAGCAGCGTAGCTACGAGGGGGAAAAGCACAGATACGCAGTATTTT.

V gene TRBV11-2 combines with J gene TRBJ2-5; D gene ambiguous. V dropped 8 bases and J dropped 2 bases, with 9 bases sitting between them. This CDR3 is 12 amino acids long. In germline, CDR1 is SGHAT, CDR2 FQNNGV. The CDR3 sequence is CASRSWQETQYF. Here the CDR3 DNA reads TGTGCCAGCCGGTCCTGGCAAGAGACCCAGTACTTC.

Ten or more counts support this clonotype. The chain joins TRBV5-1 to TRBJ2-1; D is unclear. CDR3 size: 12 residues. Per germline, CDR1 SGHRS and CDR2 YFSETQ. The V and J ends lost 2 bases and 6 bases respectively, with 6 bases between them. CDR3 in amino acids: CASSFNVNEQFF. The CDR3 coding sequence is TGCGCCAGCAGCTTTAATGTCAATGAGCAGTTCTTC.

There are many counts of this clonotype. The rearrangement joins TRBV14 to TRBJ2-3; D perhaps matches TRBD1 (6 bases). The CDR3 is made up of 14 amino acids. V was pared by 6 bases and J by 4 bases, with 14 bases between. Germline loops: CDR1 SGHDN, CDR2 FVKESK. CDR3 DNA: TGTGCCAGCAGGCAACAGGGCAGCTCAGATACGCAGTATTTT. Its protein product is CASRQQGSSDTQYF.

The chain uses TRBV5-6 and TRBJ2-2; D call uncertain. CDR1 and CDR2 (germline): SGHDT, YYEEEE. This CDR3 has 12 residues. Trimming pared 4 bases from V and 3 bases from J, leaving 4 bases between. CDR3 bases: TGTGCCAGCAGCGGTTACACCGGGGAGCTGTTTTTT. This sequence encodes CASSGYTGELFF.

This clonotype has more than one count but fewer than ten. V gene TRBV5-4 combines with J gene TRBJ2-3; the match to TRBD2 covers 11 bases. The CDR3 spans 17 residues. CDR1 is SGHNT, CDR2 YYREEE, per germline (reference sequence). The V gene end was trimmed by 7 bases and the J gene end by 1 base; junction bases not matched to a gene: 11. The CDR3 coding sequence is TGTGCCAGCCACCCATGGACTAGCGGGTTTGGCACAGATACGCAGTATTTT. This codes for CASHPWTSGFGTDTQYF.

The sample holds many counts of this clonotype. Relative to the germline gene, one junction end is altered; a read error may explain this. This rearrangement joins TRBV3-1 to TRBJ1-1; weak D call: TRBD1 (5 bases). Looked up from germline, CDR1 is LGHDT and CDR2 is YNNKEL (reference sequence). The CDR3 sequence is 13 residues long. The CDR3: CASSQDGAAEAFF. CDR3 nucleotide sequence: TGTGCCAGCAGCCAAGACGGGGCGGCTGAGGCTTTCTTT.